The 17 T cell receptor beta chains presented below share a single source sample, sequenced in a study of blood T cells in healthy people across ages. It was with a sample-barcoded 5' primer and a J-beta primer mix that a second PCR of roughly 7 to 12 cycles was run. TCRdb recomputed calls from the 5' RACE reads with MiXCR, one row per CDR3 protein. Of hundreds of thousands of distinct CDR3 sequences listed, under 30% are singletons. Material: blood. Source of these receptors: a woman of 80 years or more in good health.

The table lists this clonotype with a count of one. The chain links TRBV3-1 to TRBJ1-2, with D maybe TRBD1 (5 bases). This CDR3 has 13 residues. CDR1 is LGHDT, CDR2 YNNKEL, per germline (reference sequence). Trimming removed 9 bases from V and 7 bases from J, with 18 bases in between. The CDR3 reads CASNPGTCFGYTF. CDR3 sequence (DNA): TGTGCCAGTAACCCCGGGACTTGTTTTGGCTACACCTTC.

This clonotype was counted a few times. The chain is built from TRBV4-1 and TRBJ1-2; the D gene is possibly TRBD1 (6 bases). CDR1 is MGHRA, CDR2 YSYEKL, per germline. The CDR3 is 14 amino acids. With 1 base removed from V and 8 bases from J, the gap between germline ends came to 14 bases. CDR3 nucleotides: TGCGCCAGCAGCCAAGCGCAGGGGCTGGGGGGCTACACCTTC. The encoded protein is CASSQAQGLGGYTF.

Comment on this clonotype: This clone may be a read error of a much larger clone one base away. The CDR3 spells CATSGLAGASEQYF. In DNA form, the CDR3 reads TGTGCCACCAGTGGACTAGCGGGGGCATCCGAGCAGTACTTC. The V and J genes are TRBV24-1 and TRBJ2-5, with 12 bases lining up with TRBD2. The J call may be incorrect, as the DNA end agrees better with TRBJ2-7. The CDR3 loop spans 14 amino acids. Germline loops: CDR1 KGHDR, CDR2 SFDVKD.

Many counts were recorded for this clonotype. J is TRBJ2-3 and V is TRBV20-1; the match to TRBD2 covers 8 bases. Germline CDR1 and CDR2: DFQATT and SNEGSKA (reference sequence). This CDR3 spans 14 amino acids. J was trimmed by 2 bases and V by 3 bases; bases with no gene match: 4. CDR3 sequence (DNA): TGCAGTGCTAGGTGGCGGGGGGACACAGATACGCAGTATTTT. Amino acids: CSARWRGDTDTQYF.

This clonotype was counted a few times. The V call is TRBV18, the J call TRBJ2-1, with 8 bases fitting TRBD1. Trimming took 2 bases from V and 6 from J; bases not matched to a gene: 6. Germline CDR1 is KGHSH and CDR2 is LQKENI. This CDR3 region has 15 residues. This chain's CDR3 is CASSPGRGHFNEQFF. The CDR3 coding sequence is TGTGCCAGCTCACCAGGCAGGGGGCATTTCAATGAGCAGTTCTTC.

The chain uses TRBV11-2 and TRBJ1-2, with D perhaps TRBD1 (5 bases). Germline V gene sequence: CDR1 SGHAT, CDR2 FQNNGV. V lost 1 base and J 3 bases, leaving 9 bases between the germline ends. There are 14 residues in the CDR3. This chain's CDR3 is CASSLGGIYYGYTF. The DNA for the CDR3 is TGTGCCAGCAGCTTAGGGGGCATTTACTATGGCTACACCTTC.

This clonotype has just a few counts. The CDR3 DNA reads TGTGCCAGCAGCGGCCTGCACGGCTATGGCTACACCTTC. Amino acid sequence: CASSGLHGYGYTF. The rearrangement joins TRBV7-2 to TRBJ1-2; D ambiguous. The CDR3 is 13 residues long. Per germline, CDR1 SGHTA and CDR2 FQGNSA. Trimming shortened V by 5 bases and J by 4 bases, and 11 bases separated the two germline ends.

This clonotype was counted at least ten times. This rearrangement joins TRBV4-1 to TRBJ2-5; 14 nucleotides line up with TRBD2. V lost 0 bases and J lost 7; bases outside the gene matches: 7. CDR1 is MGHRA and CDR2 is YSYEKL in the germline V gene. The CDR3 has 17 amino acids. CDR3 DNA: TGCGCCAGCAGCCAAGATGCTGGACTAGCGGGGGGCTCGACCCAGTACTTC. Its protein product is CASSQDAGLAGGSTQYF.

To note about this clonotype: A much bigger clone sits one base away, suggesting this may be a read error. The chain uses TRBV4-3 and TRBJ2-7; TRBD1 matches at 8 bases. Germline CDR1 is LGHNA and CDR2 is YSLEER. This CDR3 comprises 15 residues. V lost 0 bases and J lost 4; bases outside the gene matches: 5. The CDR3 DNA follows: TGCGCCAGCAGCCAAGATGACAGGGGAAGGTACGAGCAGTACTTC. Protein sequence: CASSQDDRGRYEQYF.

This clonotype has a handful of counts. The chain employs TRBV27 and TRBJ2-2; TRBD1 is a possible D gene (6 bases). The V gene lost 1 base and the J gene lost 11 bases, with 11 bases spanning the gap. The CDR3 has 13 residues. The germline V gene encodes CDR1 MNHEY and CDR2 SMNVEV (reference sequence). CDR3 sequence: CASSLFGQRELFF. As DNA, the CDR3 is TGTGCCAGCAGTTTATTTGGACAGAGAGAGCTGTTTTTT.

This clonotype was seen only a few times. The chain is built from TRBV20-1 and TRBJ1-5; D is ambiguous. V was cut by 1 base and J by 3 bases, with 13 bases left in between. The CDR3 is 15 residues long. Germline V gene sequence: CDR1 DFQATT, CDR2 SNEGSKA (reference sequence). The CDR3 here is CSARGSQAINQPQHF. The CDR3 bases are TGCAGTGCTAGAGGTAGTCAGGCCATCAATCAGCCCCAGCATTTT.

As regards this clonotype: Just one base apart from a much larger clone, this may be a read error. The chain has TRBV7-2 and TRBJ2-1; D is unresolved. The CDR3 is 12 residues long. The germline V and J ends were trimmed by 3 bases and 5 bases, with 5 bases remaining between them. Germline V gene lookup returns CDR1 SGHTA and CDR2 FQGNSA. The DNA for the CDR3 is TGTGCCAGCAGCTTCCCGCACAATGAGCAGTTCTTC. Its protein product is CASSFPHNEQFF.

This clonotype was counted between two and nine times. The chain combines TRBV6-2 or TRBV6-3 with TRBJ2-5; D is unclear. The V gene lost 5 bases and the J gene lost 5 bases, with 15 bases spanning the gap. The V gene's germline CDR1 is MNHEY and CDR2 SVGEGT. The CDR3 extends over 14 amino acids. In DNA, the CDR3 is TGTGCCAGCAGTAATATAGGCTACGCGGAGACCCAGTACTTC. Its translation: CASSNIGYAETQYF.

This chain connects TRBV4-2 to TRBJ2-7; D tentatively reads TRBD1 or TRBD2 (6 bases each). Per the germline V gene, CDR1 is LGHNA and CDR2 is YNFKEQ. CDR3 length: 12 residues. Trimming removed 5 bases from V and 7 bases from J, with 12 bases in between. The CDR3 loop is CASSWGANEQYF. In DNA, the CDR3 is TGTGCCAGCAGCTGGGGGGCCAATGAGCAGTACTTC.

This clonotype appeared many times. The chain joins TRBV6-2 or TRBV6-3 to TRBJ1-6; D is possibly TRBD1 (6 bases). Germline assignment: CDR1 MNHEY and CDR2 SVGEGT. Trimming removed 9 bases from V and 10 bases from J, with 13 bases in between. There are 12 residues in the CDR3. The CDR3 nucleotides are TGTGCCAGTCGCCAGGGGCCCTCACCCCTCCACTTT. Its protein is CASRQGPSPLHF.

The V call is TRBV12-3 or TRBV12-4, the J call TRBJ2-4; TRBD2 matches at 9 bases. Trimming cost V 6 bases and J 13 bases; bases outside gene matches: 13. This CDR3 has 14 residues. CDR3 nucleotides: TGTGCCAGCAGCGACGCGGGAGGGGCCATGTGGCAGTACTTC. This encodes CASSDAGGAMWQYF.

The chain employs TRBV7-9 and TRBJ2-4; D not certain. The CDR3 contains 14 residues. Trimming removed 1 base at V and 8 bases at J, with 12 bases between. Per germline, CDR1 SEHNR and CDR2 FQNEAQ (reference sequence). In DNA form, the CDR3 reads TGTGCCAGCAGCTTAGAAACCCTTCCCCACATTCAGTACTTC. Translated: CASSLETLPHIQYF.